What follows are 5 T cell receptor beta chains derived from one specimen sequenced in a study of cytomegalovirus exposure and HLA in healthy donors. PCR was performed using 60 Vbeta and 13 Jbeta primers. The protocol was immunoSEQ multiplex PCR, while the TCRdb copy is restricted to in-frame clones and leaves out a portion. This sample has 150,000 or so clones, with approximately 70% found just once. Specimen: PBMCs. The receptors come from a man aged 35-49 years in good health and CMV-seropositive.

This rearrangement joins TRBV10-3 to TRBJ2-3, with 8 bases identical to TRBD2. The CDR3 contains 15 residues. Per the germline V gene, CDR1 is ENHRY and CDR2 is SYGVKD. The J segment lost 4 bases and the V segment lost 4 bases, leaving 7 bases of the junction unmatched. The CDR3, as DNA: TGTGCCATCAGTGGCCGGGGGGGCCCCGCAGATACGCAGTATTTT. Protein sequence: CAISGRGGPADTQYF.

The chain employs TRBV29-1 and TRBJ1-1, with D hard to call. The CDR3 has 13 amino acids. Germline CDR1 SQVTM, CDR2 ANQGSEA. V was trimmed by 4 bases and J by 5 bases, leaving 14 bases between them. The DNA for the CDR3 is TGCAGCGTTGGTCTAGGCGTAAGGACTGAAGCTTTCTTT. This encodes CSVGLGVRTEAFF.

This chain connects TRBV7-9 to TRBJ2-2; D might be TRBD2 (6 bases). V lost 0 bases and J lost 0, with 14 bases in between. Per germline, CDR1 SEHNR and CDR2 FQNEAQ (reference sequence). This CDR3 comprises 18 residues. The CDR3 DNA sequence: TGTGCCAGCAGCTTAGCGCTTTTAGGCGGGGCGAACACCGGGGAGCTGTTTTTT. This codes for CASSLALLGGANTGELFF. Drawing the rest from reference TRBV7-9 and TRBJ2-2, the complete variable domain is DTGVSQNPRHKITKRGQNVTFRCDPISEHNRLYWYRQTLGQGPEFLTYFQNEAQLEKSRLLSDRFSAERPKGSFSTLEIQRTEQGDSAMYLCASSLALLGGANTGELFFGEGSRLTVL.

V is TRBV7-9 and J is TRBJ1-2, with D unresolved. Per the germline V gene, CDR1 is SEHNR and CDR2 is FQNEAQ (reference sequence). CDR3 length: 12 amino acids. The ends were cut back, 8 bases at V and 2 bases at J, with 9 bases in the middle. DNA of the CDR3: TGTGCCAGCCGAGGGCAGAACTATGGCTACACCTTC. Translated, it gives CASRGQNYGYTF.

V is TRBV11-2 and J is TRBJ1-6, with D perhaps matching TRBD1 (5 bases). The V gene's germline CDR1 is SGHAT and CDR2 FQNNGV. The germline V and J ends were trimmed by 3 bases and 9 bases, with 18 bases remaining between them. The CDR3 spans 16 residues. This CDR3 is CASSLSLGPGGSPLHF. The CDR3 region has the DNA TGTGCCAGCAGCTTGTCGCTCGGGCCCGGGGGTTCACCCCTCCACTTT.